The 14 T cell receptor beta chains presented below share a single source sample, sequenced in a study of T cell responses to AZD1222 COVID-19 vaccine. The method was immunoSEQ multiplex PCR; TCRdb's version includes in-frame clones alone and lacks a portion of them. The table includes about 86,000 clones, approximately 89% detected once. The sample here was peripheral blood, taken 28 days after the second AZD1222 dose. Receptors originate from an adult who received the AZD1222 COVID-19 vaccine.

The DNA of the CDR3 is TGTGCCAGCAGCCCACACGGGACCTACAATCAGCCCCAGCATTTT. It specifies CASSPHGTYNQPQHF. V usage is TRBV9 and J usage is TRBJ1-5; D is perhaps TRBD1 (5 bases). V lost 4 bases, J lost 3 bases, and 14 bases lay in between. The CDR3 spans 15 residues. Germline lookup yields CDR1 SGDLS and CDR2 YYNGEE. The whole variable domain, remainder taken from reference TRBV9 and TRBJ1-5, is DSGVTQTPKHLITATGQRVTLRCSPRSGDLSVYWYQQSLDQGLQFLIQYYNGEERAKGNILERFSAQQFPDLHSELNLSSLELGDSALYFCASSPHGTYNQPQHFGDGTRLSIL.

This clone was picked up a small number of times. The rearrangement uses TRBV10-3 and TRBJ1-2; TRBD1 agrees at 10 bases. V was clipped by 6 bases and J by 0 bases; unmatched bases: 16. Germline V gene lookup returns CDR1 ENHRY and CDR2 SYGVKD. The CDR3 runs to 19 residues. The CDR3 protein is CAIRSIVDRGRNTNYGYTF. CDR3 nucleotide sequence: TGTGCCATCAGATCGATTGTTGACAGGGGGCGTAATACTAACTATGGCTACACCTTC.

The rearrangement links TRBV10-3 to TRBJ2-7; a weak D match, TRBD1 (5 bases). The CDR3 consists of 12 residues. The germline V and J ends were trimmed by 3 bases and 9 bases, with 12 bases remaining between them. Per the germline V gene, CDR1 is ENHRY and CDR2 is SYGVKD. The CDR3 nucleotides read TGTGCCATCAGTGACCAGGGATCGGGGCAGTACTTC. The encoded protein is CAISDQGSGQYF.

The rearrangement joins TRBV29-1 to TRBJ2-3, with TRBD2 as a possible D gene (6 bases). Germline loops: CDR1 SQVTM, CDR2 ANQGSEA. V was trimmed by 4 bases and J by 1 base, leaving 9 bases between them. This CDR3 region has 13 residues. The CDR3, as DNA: TGCAGCGTTGTAGTAGCGGGCACAGATACGCAGTATTTT. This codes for CSVVVAGTDTQYF.

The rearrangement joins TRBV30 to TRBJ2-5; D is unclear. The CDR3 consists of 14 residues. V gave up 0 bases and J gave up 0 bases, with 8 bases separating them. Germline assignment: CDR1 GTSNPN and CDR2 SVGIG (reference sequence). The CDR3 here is CAWSVHSNQETQYF. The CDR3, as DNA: TGTGCCTGGAGTGTGCACAGCAACCAAGAGACCCAGTACTTC.

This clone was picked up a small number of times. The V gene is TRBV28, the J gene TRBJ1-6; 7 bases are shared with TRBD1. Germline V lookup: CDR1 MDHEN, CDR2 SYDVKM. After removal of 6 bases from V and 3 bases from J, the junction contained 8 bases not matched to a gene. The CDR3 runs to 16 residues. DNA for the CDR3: TGTGCCAGCAGATCCAGGGGACAGATCTATAATTCACCCCTCCACTTT. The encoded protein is CASRSRGQIYNSPLHF. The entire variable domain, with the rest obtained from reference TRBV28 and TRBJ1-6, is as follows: DVKVTQSSRYLVKRTGEKVFLECVQDMDHENMFWYRQDPGLGLRLIYFSYDVKMKEKGDIPEGYSVSREKKERFSLILESASTNQTSMYLCASRSRGQIYNSPLHFGNGTRLTVT.

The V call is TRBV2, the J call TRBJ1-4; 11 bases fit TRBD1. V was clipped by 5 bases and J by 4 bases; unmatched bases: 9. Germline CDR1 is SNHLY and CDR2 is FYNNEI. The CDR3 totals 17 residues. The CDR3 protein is CASSRGQGGPNNEKLFF. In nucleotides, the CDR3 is TGTGCCAGCAGTCGGGGACAGGGGGGTCCTAATAATGAAAAACTGTTTTTT. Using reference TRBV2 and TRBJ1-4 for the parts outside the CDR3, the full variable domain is EPEVTQTPSHQVTQMGQEVILRCVPISNHLYFYWYRQILGQKVEFLVSFYNNEISEKSEIFDDQFSVERPDGSNFTLKIRSTKLEDSAMYFCASSRGQGGPNNEKLFFGSGTQLSVL.

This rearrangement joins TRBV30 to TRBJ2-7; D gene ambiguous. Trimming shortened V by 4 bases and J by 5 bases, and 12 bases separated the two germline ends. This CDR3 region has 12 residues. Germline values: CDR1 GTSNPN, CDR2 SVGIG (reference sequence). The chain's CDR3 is CAWKDFEDEQYF. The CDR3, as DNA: TGTGCCTGGAAGGATTTTGAGGACGAGCAGTACTTC.

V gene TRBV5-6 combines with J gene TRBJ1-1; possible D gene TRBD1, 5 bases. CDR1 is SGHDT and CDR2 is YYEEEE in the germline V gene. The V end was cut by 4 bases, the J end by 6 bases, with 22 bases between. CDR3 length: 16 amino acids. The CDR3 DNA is TGTGCCAGCAGCCCGCTTCGGGGGACGAGGGAGGCTGAAGCTTTCTTT. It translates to CASSPLRGTREAEAFF.

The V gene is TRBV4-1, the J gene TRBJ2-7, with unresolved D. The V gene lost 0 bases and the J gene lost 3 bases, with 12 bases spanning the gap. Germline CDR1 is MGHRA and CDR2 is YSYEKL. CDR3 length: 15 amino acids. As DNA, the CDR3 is TGCGCCAGCAGCCAAGATTGGGCCGAGAACTACGAGCAGTACTTC. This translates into CASSQDWAENYEQYF.

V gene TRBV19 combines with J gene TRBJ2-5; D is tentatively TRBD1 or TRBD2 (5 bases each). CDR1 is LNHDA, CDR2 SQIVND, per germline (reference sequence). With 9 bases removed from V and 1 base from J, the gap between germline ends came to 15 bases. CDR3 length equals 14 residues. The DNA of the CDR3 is TGTGCCAGCGTTTCGGGGCCCGGCCAAGAGACCCAGTACTTC. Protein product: CASVSGPGQETQYF.

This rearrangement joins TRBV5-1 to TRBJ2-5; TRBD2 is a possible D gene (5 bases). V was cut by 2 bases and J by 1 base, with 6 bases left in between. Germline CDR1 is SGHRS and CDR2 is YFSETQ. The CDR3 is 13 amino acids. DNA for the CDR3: TGCGCCAGCAGCTTCGGGGTCCAAGAGACCCAGTACTTC. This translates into CASSFGVQETQYF.

The DNA for the CDR3 is TGTGCCAGCAGTGAATCGGCGGGGGCGTACTACAATGAGCAGTTCTTC. Translation: CASSESAGAYYNEQFF. The gene calls are TRBV25-1 and TRBJ2-1; D may be TRBD2 (7 bases). Trimming stripped 1 base from V and 3 bases from J, with 13 bases between. The CDR3 totals 16 residues. CDR1 and CDR2 (germline): MGHDK, SYGVNS.

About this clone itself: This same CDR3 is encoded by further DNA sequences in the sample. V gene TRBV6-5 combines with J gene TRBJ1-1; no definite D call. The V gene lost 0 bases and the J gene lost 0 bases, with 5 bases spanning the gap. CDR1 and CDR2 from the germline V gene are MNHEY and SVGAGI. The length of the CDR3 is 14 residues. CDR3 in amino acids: CASSYSSLNTEAFF. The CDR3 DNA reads TGTGCCAGCAGTTACTCTAGCTTGAACACTGAAGCTTTCTTT.